This is a list of T cell receptor beta chains from one sample in a study of brain T cells in children with intractable seizures. Assay used: immunoSEQ multiplex PCR; TCRdb lists only in-frame clones, some missing. The sample contains about 340,000 clones, about 93% of which appear only once. The sequenced sample was peripheral blood, obtained roughly 5 months after surgery. The receptor source for this set is a boy under three years old with tuberous sclerosis and intractable seizures. Both conserved end residues are part of each CDR3. Fields, in order: V gene, clone size, J gene, D gene, CDR3 DNA, CDR3 protein. A D gene is named only where the DNA matches it firmly. Clone size, where shown, is once, few, many, or a class for clones that have expanded.

v_call: TRBV19
clone_size: NA
j_call: TRBJ2-3
d_call: TRBD1
cdr3_nt: TGTGCCAGTAGTATAGGGCCGGGACAGAGCACAGATACGCAGTATTTT
cdr3_aa: CASSIGPGQSTDTQYF

v_call: TRBV9
clone_size: NA
j_call: TRBJ1-1
d_call: NA
cdr3_nt: TGTGCCAGCAGCGTACTGGGTTCGACAGCTGAAGCTTTCTTT
cdr3_aa: CASSVLGSTAEAFF

v_call: TRBV3-1/TRBV3-2
clone_size: NA
j_call: TRBJ2-1
d_call: NA
cdr3_nt: TGTGCCAGCAGCCCGGGACTTACTCGTGTCAATGAGCAGTTCTTC
cdr3_aa: CASSPGLTRVNEQFF

v_call: TRBV15
clone_size: NA
j_call: TRBJ1-5
d_call: TRBD1
cdr3_nt: TGTGCCACCAGCAAAGTGACGTGGGACAGTAGTCAGCCCCAGCATTTT
cdr3_aa: CATSKVTWDSSQPQHF

v_call: TRBV14
clone_size: NA
j_call: TRBJ1-5
d_call: NA
cdr3_nt: TGTGCCAATACAAGGGGTAAGGGTCAGCCCCAGCATTTT
cdr3_aa: CANTRGKGQPQHF

v_call: TRBV27
clone_size: NA
j_call: TRBJ1-2
d_call: NA
cdr3_nt: TGTGCCAGCAGTTTAAACGGGTTCAATGGCTACACCTTC
cdr3_aa: CASSLNGFNGYTF

v_call: TRBV30
clone_size: NA
j_call: TRBJ2-7
d_call: TRBD2
cdr3_nt: TGTGCCTGGAGTGAGAGTTGGACTAGCGGGATGAGCGAGCAGTACTTC
cdr3_aa: CAWSESWTSGMSEQYF

v_call: TRBV5-4
clone_size: NA
j_call: TRBJ1-4
d_call: NA
cdr3_nt: TGTGCCAGCAGCGCGCTTAATGAAAAACTGTTTTTT
cdr3_aa: CASSALNEKLFF

v_call: TRBV25-1
clone_size: few
j_call: TRBJ2-7
d_call: NA
cdr3_nt: TGTGCCAGCCAGAACGGCTACGAGCAGTACTTC
cdr3_aa: CASQNGYEQYF

v_call: TRBV30
clone_size: NA
j_call: TRBJ2-7
d_call: NA
cdr3_nt: TGTGCCTGGAGCCACCTCGACAGGACCGAGCAGTACTTC
cdr3_aa: CAWSHLDRTEQYF

v_call: TRBV9
clone_size: NA
j_call: TRBJ2-1
d_call: NA
cdr3_nt: TGTGCCAGCAGCGTAGAAGTGGGAGGGGGTGAGCAGTTCTTC
cdr3_aa: CASSVEVGGGEQFF

v_call: TRBV3-1/TRBV3-2
clone_size: NA
j_call: TRBJ2-3
d_call: TRBD1
cdr3_nt: TGTGCCAGCAGCCGGGACAGGGGGCAGGCAGATACGCAGTATTTT
cdr3_aa: CASSRDRGQADTQYF

v_call: TRBV7-8
clone_size: NA
j_call: TRBJ2-1
d_call: NA
cdr3_nt: TGTGCCAGCAGCTCGGGCAATGAGCAGTTCTTC
cdr3_aa: CASSSGNEQFF

v_call: TRBV27
clone_size: NA
j_call: TRBJ2-2
d_call: TRBD1
cdr3_nt: TGTGCCAGCAGGACAGGGGAATGGGGCGGGGAGCTGTTTTTT
cdr3_aa: CASRTGEWGGELFF

v_call: TRBV18
clone_size: NA
j_call: TRBJ2-5
d_call: TRBD2
cdr3_nt: TGTGCCAGCTCACCAAAACTAGCGGAGACGGGCGAGACCCAGTACTTC
cdr3_aa: CASSPKLAETGETQYF

v_call: TRBV5-6
clone_size: NA
j_call: TRBJ2-3
d_call: TRBD2
cdr3_nt: TGTGCCAGCAGCTTGGTGGGACTAGTAAGAGATACGCAGTATTTT
cdr3_aa: CASSLVGLVRDTQYF

v_call: TRBV19
clone_size: NA
j_call: TRBJ1-1
d_call: NA
cdr3_nt: TGTGCCAGTAGTATGGGGATGTACACTGAAGCTTTCTTT
cdr3_aa: CASSMGMYTEAFF

v_call: TRBV6-5
clone_size: NA
j_call: TRBJ1-2
d_call: NA
cdr3_nt: TGTGCCAGCAGTTACTCGGTCGGTTTTAACTATGGCTACACCTTC
cdr3_aa: CASSYSVGFNYGYTF

v_call: TRBV5-1
clone_size: NA
j_call: TRBJ1-4
d_call: NA
cdr3_nt: TGCGCCAGCAACCTTGAGGGGGGGAATGAAAAACTGTTTTTT
cdr3_aa: CASNLEGGNEKLFF

v_call: TRBV11-2
clone_size: NA
j_call: TRBJ2-1
d_call: NA
cdr3_nt: TGTGCCAGCAGCTTCAACAATGAGCAGTTCTTC
cdr3_aa: CASSFNNEQFF

v_call: TRBV6-5
clone_size: NA
j_call: TRBJ1-5
d_call: NA
cdr3_nt: TGTGCCAGCAGAATAAGGGGGGCAAATCAGCCCCAGCATTTT
cdr3_aa: CASRIRGANQPQHF

v_call: TRBV19
clone_size: NA
j_call: TRBJ2-7
d_call: NA
cdr3_nt: TGTGCCAGTAGTATAGGGCGGGGCGTCTACGAGCAGTACTTC
cdr3_aa: CASSIGRGVYEQYF

v_call: TRBV6-2/TRBV6-3
clone_size: NA
j_call: TRBJ2-3
d_call: NA
cdr3_nt: TGTGCCAGCAGTTACGCTTCCACAGATACGCAGTATTTT
cdr3_aa: CASSYASTDTQYF

v_call: TRBV6-1
clone_size: NA
j_call: TRBJ2-1
d_call: NA
cdr3_nt: TGTGCCAGCAGTGATAGGCTTTTGCCTAACAATGAGCAGTTCTTC
cdr3_aa: CASSDRLLPNNEQFF

v_call: TRBV4-2
clone_size: few
j_call: TRBJ1-1
d_call: TRBD1
cdr3_nt: TGTGCCAGCAGCCAAGCAGGGGGTCGGCATGAAGCTTTCTTT
cdr3_aa: CASSQAGGRHEAFF

v_call: TRBV19
clone_size: NA
j_call: TRBJ2-1
d_call: TRBD1
cdr3_nt: TGTGCCAGTAGTCGAGGGACAGGGGGCTCCTACAATGAGCAGTTCTTC
cdr3_aa: CASSRGTGGSYNEQFF

v_call: TRBV6-5
clone_size: NA
j_call: TRBJ1-1
d_call: TRBD1
cdr3_nt: TGTGCCAGCAGTTCACAGGGGGTGTACACTGAAGCTTTCTTT
cdr3_aa: CASSSQGVYTEAFF

v_call: TRBV6-5
clone_size: NA
j_call: TRBJ2-7
d_call: NA
cdr3_nt: TGTGCCAGCAAGGGGGGGCAGGGCCACGAGCAGTACTTC
cdr3_aa: CASKGGQGHEQYF

v_call: TRBV19
clone_size: once
j_call: TRBJ2-2
d_call: NA
cdr3_nt: TGTGCCAGTAGTGACGCCCTGAGTCCCGGGGAGCTGTTTTTT
cdr3_aa: CASSDALSPGELFF

v_call: TRBV4-2
clone_size: NA
j_call: TRBJ2-7
d_call: TRBD2
cdr3_nt: TGTGCCAGCAGCTGGACTAGCGGATCCTCCGACGAGCAGTACTTC
cdr3_aa: CASSWTSGSSDEQYF

v_call: TRBV6-5
clone_size: few
j_call: TRBJ1-1
d_call: NA
cdr3_nt: TGTGCCAGCAGTTCCCGGACAGAAAGGACCACTGAAGCTTTCTTT
cdr3_aa: CASSSRTERTTEAFF

v_call: TRBV12-3/TRBV12-4
clone_size: once
j_call: TRBJ2-7
d_call: NA
cdr3_nt: TGTGCCAGCAGCATCCGGCTAGGGGGCGAGCAGTACTTC
cdr3_aa: CASSIRLGGEQYF

v_call: TRBV7-8
clone_size: NA
j_call: TRBJ2-1
d_call: TRBD1
cdr3_nt: TGTGCCAGCAGCTTGGATCGGGACAGCTCCTACAATGAGCAGTTCTTC
cdr3_aa: CASSLDRDSSYNEQFF

v_call: TRBV24-1
clone_size: NA
j_call: TRBJ2-1
d_call: TRBD2
cdr3_nt: TGTGCCACCAGTGATTTGTCCCTAGCGGGAGTTGAGGAGCAGTTCTTC
cdr3_aa: CATSDLSLAGVEEQFF

v_call: TRBV6-5
clone_size: NA
j_call: TRBJ1-5
d_call: NA
cdr3_nt: TGTGCCAGCAGTCGTGACAGGTATCAGCCCCAGCATTTT
cdr3_aa: CASSRDRYQPQHF

v_call: TRBV24-1
clone_size: NA
j_call: TRBJ1-1
d_call: NA
cdr3_nt: TGTGCCACCAGTGATCCAAGCAGGGGCCTTGAAGCTTTCTTT
cdr3_aa: CATSDPSRGLEAFF

v_call: TRBV4-1
clone_size: NA
j_call: TRBJ2-5
d_call: NA
cdr3_nt: TGCGCCAGCAGCCAAGACCCCCGGGAGCTACGGCAAGAGACCCAGTACTTC
cdr3_aa: CASSQDPRELRQETQYF

v_call: TRBV6-1
clone_size: NA
j_call: TRBJ1-3
d_call: NA
cdr3_nt: TGTGCCAGCAGTGAAGGCAACTCTGGAAACACCATATATTTT
cdr3_aa: CASSEGNSGNTIYF

v_call: TRBV4-1
clone_size: NA
j_call: TRBJ2-1
d_call: NA
cdr3_nt: TGCGCCAGCAGCCAAGAGGACAGTACCTACAATGAGCAGTTCTTC
cdr3_aa: CASSQEDSTYNEQFF

v_call: TRBV7-9
clone_size: NA
j_call: TRBJ2-1
d_call: TRBD2
cdr3_nt: TGTGCCAGCAGCTCGGGGGTCCGGGGGGATGAGCAGTTCTTC
cdr3_aa: CASSSGVRGDEQFF

v_call: TRBV7-9
clone_size: few
j_call: TRBJ1-1
d_call: NA
cdr3_nt: TGTGCCAGCAGCGCCGGGCAGGTCTGGAACACTGAAGCTTTCTTT
cdr3_aa: CASSAGQVWNTEAFF

v_call: TRBV18
clone_size: NA
j_call: TRBJ1-6
d_call: TRBD1
cdr3_nt: TGTACAGAGGGCGGGGACAGGGATAATTCACCCCTCCACTTT
cdr3_aa: CTEGGDRDNSPLHF

v_call: TRBV4-2
clone_size: NA
j_call: TRBJ1-1
d_call: NA
cdr3_nt: TGTGCCAGCAGCCAGGCCCTGGGACAAATCAACGGGGGGAGGAACACTGAAGCTTTCTTT
cdr3_aa: CASSQALGQINGGRNTEAFF

v_call: TRBV27
clone_size: NA
j_call: TRBJ2-1
d_call: TRBD2
cdr3_nt: TGTGCCAGCAGCTGGGTTAGTAGGGGACTAGCGGGAGTAACGTACAATGAGCAGTTCTTC
cdr3_aa: CASSWVSRGLAGVTYNEQFF

v_call: TRBV30
clone_size: NA
j_call: TRBJ1-2
d_call: NA
cdr3_nt: TGTGCCTGGAGTCTCCCTAGGATAGCTAACTATGGCTACACCTTC
cdr3_aa: CAWSLPRIANYGYTF

v_call: TRBV3-1/TRBV3-2
clone_size: NA
j_call: TRBJ2-5
d_call: NA
cdr3_nt: TGTGCCAGCAGCCACCGAGTGGCTAGGCTATACCAAGAGACCCAGTACTTC
cdr3_aa: CASSHRVARLYQETQYF

v_call: TRBV9
clone_size: NA
j_call: TRBJ2-3
d_call: NA
cdr3_nt: TGTGCCAGCAGCGTAGGGACTGGCACCCCAGATACGCAGTATTTT
cdr3_aa: CASSVGTGTPDTQYF

v_call: TRBV27
clone_size: NA
j_call: TRBJ1-2
d_call: NA
cdr3_nt: TGTGCCAGCAGGGACGGATACTATGGCTACACCTTC
cdr3_aa: CASRDGYYGYTF

v_call: TRBV6-5
clone_size: NA
j_call: TRBJ1-6
d_call: TRBD1
cdr3_nt: TGTGCCAGCAGGGAGGGGTGGGACAGGACCCTCCACTTT
cdr3_aa: CASREGWDRTLHF

v_call: TRBV7-3
clone_size: NA
j_call: TRBJ2-2
d_call: NA
cdr3_nt: TGTGCCAGCAGCCCCGCGGTGACCGGGGAGCTGTTTTTT
cdr3_aa: CASSPAVTGELFF